This T cell receptor beta chain emerged from a study of T cells in Graves' hyperthyroidism and ophthalmopathy. The V end was cut by 9 bases, the J end by 3 bases, with 21 bases between. The CDR3 has 15 residues. Per the germline V gene, CDR1 is MNHNS and CDR2 is SASEGT. RNA transcripts yielded amplified TCR beta CDR3 regions. First-round RT-PCR of the TCR CDR3 relied on the HTBI primer set. TCRdb recomputed calls from the multiplex PCR reads with MiXCR, one row per CDR3 protein. The sample holds over 250,000 distinct CDR3 sequences, about 18% seen once. This clonotype was found many times. The clonotype comes from a woman in her fifties or sixties with Graves' ophthalmopathy. The chain recombines TRBV6-1 with TRBJ2-7; D perhaps matches TRBD1 (7 bases). The sequencing input was blood. The CDR3 DNA follows: TGTGCCAGTGAGGGGGGTTCGACAGGGAACTACGAGCAGTACTTC. It translates to CASEGGSTGNYEQYF.